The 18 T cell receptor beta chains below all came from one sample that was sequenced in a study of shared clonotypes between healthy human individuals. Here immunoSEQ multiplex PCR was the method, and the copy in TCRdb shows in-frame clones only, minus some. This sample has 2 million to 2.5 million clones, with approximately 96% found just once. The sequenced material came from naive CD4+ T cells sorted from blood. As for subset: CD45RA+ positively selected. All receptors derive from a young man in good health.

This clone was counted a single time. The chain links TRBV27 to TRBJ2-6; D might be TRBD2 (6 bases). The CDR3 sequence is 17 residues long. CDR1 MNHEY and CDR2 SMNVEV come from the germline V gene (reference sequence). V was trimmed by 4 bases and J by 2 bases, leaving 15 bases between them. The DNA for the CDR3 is TGTGCCAGCAGTTCCCCCCCCCGCGGGGCTGGGGCCAACGTCCTGACTTTC. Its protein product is CASSSPPRGAGANVLTF.

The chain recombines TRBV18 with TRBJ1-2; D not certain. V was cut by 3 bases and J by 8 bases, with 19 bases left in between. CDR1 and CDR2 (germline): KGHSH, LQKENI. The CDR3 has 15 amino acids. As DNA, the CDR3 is TGTGCCAGCTCACCCGAAATCAATGTTCCGACCGGCTACACCTTC. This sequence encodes CASSPEINVPTGYTF.

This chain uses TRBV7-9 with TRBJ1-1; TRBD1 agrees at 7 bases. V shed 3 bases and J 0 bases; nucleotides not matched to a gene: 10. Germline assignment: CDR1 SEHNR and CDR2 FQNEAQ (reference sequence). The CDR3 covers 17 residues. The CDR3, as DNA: TGTGCCAGCAGCTTCGGTACACAGGGGTCCCTGAACACTGAAGCTTTCTTT. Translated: CASSFGTQGSLNTEAFF. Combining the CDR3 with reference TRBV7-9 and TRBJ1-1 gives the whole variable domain DTGVSQNPRHKITKRGQNVTFRCDPISEHNRLYWYRQTLGQGPEFLTYFQNEAQLEKSRLLSDRFSAERPKGSFSTLEIQRTEQGDSAMYLCASSFGTQGSLNTEAFFGQGTRLTVV.

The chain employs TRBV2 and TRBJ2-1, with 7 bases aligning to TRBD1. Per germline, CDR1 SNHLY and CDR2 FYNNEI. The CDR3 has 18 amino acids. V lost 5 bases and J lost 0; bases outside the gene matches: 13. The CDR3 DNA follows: TGTGCCAGCAGTTCCCCGATCGAACAGGGGAGCTCCTACAATGAGCAGTTCTTC. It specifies CASSSPIEQGSSYNEQFF.

The CDR3 nucleotides are TGTGCCAGTTTACCTGCCGGGACAGCGAACACCGGGGAGCTGTTTTTT. Translation: CASLPAGTANTGELFF. The rearrangement joins TRBV25-1 to TRBJ2-2, with TRBD1 matching over 7 bases. CDR3 length: 16 residues. V lost 9 bases to trimming and J lost 0 bases; unmatched junction nucleotides: 10. From germline, CDR1 is MGHDK and CDR2 SYGVNS.

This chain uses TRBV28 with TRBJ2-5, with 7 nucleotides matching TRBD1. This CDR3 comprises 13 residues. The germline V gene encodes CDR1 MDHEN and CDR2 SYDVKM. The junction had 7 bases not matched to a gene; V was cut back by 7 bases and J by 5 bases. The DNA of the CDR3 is TGTGCCAGCACCCAAGGGGGCACGGAGACCCAGTACTTC. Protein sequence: CASTQGGTETQYF.

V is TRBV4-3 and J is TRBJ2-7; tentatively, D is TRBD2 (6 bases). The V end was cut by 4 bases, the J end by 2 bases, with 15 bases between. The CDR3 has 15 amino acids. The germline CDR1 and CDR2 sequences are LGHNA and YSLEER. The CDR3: CASSPSPTRTYEQYF. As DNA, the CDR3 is TGCGCCAGCAGCCCGAGCCCGACTAGGACCTACGAGCAGTACTTC.

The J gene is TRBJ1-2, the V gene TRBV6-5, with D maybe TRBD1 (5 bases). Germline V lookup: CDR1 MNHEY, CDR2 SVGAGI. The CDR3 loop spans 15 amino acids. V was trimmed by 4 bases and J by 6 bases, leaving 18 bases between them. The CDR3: CASSSNSAGKNGYTF. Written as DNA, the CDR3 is TGTGCCAGCAGTTCCAACTCTGCAGGGAAGAATGGCTACACCTTC.

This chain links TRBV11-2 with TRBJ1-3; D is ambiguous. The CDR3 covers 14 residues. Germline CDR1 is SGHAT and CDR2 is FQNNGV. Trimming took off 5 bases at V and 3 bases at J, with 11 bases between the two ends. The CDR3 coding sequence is TGTGCCAGCAGCCTCCTAATTGATGGAAACACCATATATTTT. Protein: CASSLLIDGNTIYF.

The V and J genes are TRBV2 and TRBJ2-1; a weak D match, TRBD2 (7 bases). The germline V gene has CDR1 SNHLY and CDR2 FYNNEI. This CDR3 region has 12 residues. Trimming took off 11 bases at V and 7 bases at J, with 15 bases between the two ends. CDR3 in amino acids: CACLAGANEQFF. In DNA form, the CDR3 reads TGTGCCTGCCTCGCGGGGGCGAATGAGCAGTTCTTC.

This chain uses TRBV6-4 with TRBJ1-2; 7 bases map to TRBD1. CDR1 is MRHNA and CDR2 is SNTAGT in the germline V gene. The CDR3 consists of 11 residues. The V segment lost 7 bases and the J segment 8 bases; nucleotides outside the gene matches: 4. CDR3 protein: CASTTGVGYTF. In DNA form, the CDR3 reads TGTGCCAGCACCACAGGGGTGGGCTACACCTTC.

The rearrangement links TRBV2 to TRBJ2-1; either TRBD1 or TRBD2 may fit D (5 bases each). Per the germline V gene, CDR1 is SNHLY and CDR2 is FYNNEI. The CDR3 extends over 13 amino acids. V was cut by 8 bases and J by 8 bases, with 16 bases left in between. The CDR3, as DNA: TGTGCCAGCGAAACGGGACCCCCTCATGAGCAGTTCTTC. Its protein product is CASETGPPHEQFF.

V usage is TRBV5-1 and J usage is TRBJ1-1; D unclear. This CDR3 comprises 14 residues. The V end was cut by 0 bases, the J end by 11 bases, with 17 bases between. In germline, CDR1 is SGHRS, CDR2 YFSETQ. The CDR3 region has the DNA TGCGCCAGCAGCTTGGGCGCGGGCTACTCTGGCGCTTTCTTT. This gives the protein CASSLGAGYSGAFF.

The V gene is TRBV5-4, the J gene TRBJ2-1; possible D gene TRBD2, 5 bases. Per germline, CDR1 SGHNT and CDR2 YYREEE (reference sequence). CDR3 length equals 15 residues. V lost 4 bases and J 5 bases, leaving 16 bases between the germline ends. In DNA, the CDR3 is TGTGCCAGCAGCCGCGGTGGAACTAGAGACAATGAGCAGTTCTTC. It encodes CASSRGGTRDNEQFF.

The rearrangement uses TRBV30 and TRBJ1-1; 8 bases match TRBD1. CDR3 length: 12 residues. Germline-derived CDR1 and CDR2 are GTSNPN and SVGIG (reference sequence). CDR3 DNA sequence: TGTGGGACAGGGTACATGAACACTGAAGCTTTCTTT. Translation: CGTGYMNTEAFF.

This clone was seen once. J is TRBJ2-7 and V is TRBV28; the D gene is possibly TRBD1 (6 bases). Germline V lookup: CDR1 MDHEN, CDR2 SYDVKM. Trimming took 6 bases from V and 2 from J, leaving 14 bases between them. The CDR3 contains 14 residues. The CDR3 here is CASRLTGMAYEQYF. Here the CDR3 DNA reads TGTGCCAGCAGGCTTACAGGGATGGCCTACGAGCAGTACTTC.

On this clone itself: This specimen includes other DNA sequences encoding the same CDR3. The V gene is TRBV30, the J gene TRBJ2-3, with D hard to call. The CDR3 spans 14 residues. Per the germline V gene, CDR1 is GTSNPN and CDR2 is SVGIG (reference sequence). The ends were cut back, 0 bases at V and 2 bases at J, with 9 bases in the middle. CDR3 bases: TGTGCCTGGAGTGTAGCGCTCGTCACAGATACGCAGTATTTT. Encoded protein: CAWSVALVTDTQYF.

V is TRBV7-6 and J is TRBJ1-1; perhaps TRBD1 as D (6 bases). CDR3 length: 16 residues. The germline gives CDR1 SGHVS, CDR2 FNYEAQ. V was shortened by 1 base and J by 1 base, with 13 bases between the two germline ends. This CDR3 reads CASSLGAGATNTEAFF. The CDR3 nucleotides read TGTGCCAGCAGCTTAGGGGCGGGGGCGACGAACACTGAAGCTTTCTTT.